This T cell receptor (beta chain) originates from a study of shared clonotypes between healthy human individuals. The CD8 memory sample joined CD45RO+ cells and CCR7-negative CD45RA+ cells. This clone appeared a single time. Antigen unknown. J lost 4 bases, V lost 4 bases, and 7 bases had no gene match. The CDR3 has 15 amino acids. Germline CDR1 and CDR2: SNHLY and FYNNEI. Genomic DNA of every subset was divided equally among multiple immunoSEQ plates. Produced via immunoSEQ multiplex PCR; TCRdb's table is partial and in-frame only. Here the sample spans about 380,000 clones, around 96% being singletons. Findings of the study overall: Sharing across four donors was highest in naive CD4 (approximately 5%) and lowest in memory CD8 (roughly 0.4%).

The receptor comes from a man aged 25-45 years in good health. The chain joins TRBV2 to TRBJ1-1; 9 bases agree with TRBD1. Specimen: memory CD8+ T cells sorted from blood. As to subset: CD45RO+ cells pooled with CCR7-negative TemRA cells. The CDR3 nucleotides read TGTGCCAGCAGTGGAAACAGGGGGCTCGGCACTGAAGCTTTCTTT. Its protein product is CASSGNRGLGTEAFF. The entire variable domain, with the rest obtained from reference TRBV2 and TRBJ1-1, is as follows: EPEVTQTPSHQVTQMGQEVILRCVPISNHLYFYWYRQILGQKVEFLVSFYNNEISEKSEIFDDQFSVERPDGSNFTLKIRSTKLEDSAMYFCASSGNRGLGTEAFFGQGTRLTVV.